This TCR beta chain was recovered during a study of cytotoxic CD8 clonotypes in ibrutinib-treated CLL. Across the whole study: Mean per-sample yields comprised around 230,000 productive templates and around 92,000 productive rearrangements.

As regards this clone: The target antigen is unknown.

General observations from the study: Baseline clonality was higher than in age-matched healthy donors and moved in step with circulating CD8+ T-cell counts.

Clones were sequenced by immunoSEQ multiplex PCR, and TCRdb holds only the in-frame ones, with some missing. The sample includes some 170,000 clones, nearly 90% of them seen just once. Losses at the gene ends were 1 base for V and 0 bases for J; bases not matched to a gene: 2. This CDR3 contains 16 residues. Germline lookup yields CDR1 SQVTM and CDR2 ANQGSEA. This specimen was PBMCs, taken at disease progression, from a patient treated with ibrutinib. This rearrangement joins TRBV29-1 to TRBJ2-1; 11 nucleotides align to TRBD2. This receptor was obtained from a human donor with chronic lymphocytic leukemia. The CDR3 coding sequence is TGCAGCGTTGAAGGACTAGCGGGGCACTCCTACAATGAGCAGTTCTTC. Its protein product is CSVEGLAGHSYNEQFF.